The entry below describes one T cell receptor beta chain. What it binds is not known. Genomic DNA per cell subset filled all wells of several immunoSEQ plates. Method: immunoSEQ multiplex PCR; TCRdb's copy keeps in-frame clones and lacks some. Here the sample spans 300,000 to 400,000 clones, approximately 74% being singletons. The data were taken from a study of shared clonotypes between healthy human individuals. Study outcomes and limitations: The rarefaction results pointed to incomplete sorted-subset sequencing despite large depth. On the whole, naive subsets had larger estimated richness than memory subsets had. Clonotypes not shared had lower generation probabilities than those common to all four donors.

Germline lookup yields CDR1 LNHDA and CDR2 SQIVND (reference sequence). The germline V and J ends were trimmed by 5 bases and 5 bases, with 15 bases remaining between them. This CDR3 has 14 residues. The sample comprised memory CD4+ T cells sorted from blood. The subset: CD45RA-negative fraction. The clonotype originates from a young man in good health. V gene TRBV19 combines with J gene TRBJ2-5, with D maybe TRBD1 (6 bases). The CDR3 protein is CASSRQAIGETQYF. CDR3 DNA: TGTGCCAGTAGTCGACAGGCAATTGGGGAGACCCAGTACTTC.